Sequencing of this T cell receptor beta chain was carried out in a study of blood T cell repertoires in COVID-19. Sequencing was performed with immunoSEQ multiplex PCR; in TCRdb, only in-frame clones are kept and a portion is missing. This sample has about 180,000 clones, with about 90% found just once. Cohorts were assigned according to the clinical history that participants reported. The sample taken for sequencing was PBMCs or T cells enriched from blood (not recorded which). This receptor was taken from a woman under 30 who had recovered from COVID-19.

CDR3 DNA: TGTGCCAGCAGTTTTGGGGGCGATAATGGCTACACCTTC. This sequence encodes CASSFGGDNGYTF. V is TRBV6-2 or TRBV6-3 and J is TRBJ1-2; the D gene is possibly TRBD1 (6 bases). CDR3 size: 13 residues. CDR1 and CDR2 (germline): MNHEY, SVGEGT. V lost 4 bases to trimming and J lost 6 bases, with 12 bases between them.